This T cell receptor beta chain was sequenced during a study of CD8+ T cells in alopecia areata. As for treatment: oral pan-JAK inhibitor, 5-10 mg twice daily. Sequencing used cDNA as its template, made by extracting RNA and reverse transcribing it. Libraries were prepared by immunoSEQ multiplex PCR; TCRdb keeps only in-frame clonotypes and omits some of them. Found here are about 110,000 clones, roughly three fifths of them singletons; the top ten hold more than 9%. This clonotype originated in a human donor with alopecia areata. Sequencing used CD8+ T cells sorted from blood, obtained at week 24, from a patient treated with tofacitinib.

The CDR3 is CASSHPGLHANTGELFF. The DNA for the CDR3 is TGTGCCAGCAGTCATCCAGGACTACACGCGAACACCGGGGAGCTGTTTTTT. This chain joins TRBV9 and TRBJ2-2; a weak D match, TRBD2 (6 bases). The ends were cut back, 5 bases at V and 0 bases at J, with 17 bases in the middle. This CDR3 contains 17 residues. Germline V gene data show CDR1 as SGDLS and CDR2 as YYNGEE.